These 25 T cell receptor beta chains originate from one sample sequenced in a study of T cell changes during pregnancy in multiple sclerosis. TCRdb's table, derived via immunoSEQ multiplex PCR, lists solely in-frame clones and lacks some. The sample yields 60,000 to 90,000 clones, roughly 91% seen once. Sequences were derived from peripheral blood, sampled after pregnancy. The receptors were gathered from a female donor in good health, enrolled as a control in a pregnancy study.

The rearrangement uses TRBV19 and TRBJ2-7; D perhaps matches TRBD2 (6 bases). Germline values: CDR1 LNHDA, CDR2 SQIVND (reference sequence). Trimming removed 6 bases at V and 3 bases at J, with 24 bases between. The CDR3 spans 17 residues. The DNA for the CDR3 is TGTGCCAGTAGGGGACTTAATTGGGACGGAGGATTCTACGAGCAGTACTTC. It codes for CASRGLNWDGGFYEQYF.

This chain uses TRBV21-1 with TRBJ1-2; the table's D call of TRBD1 was not tested on the DNA. TRBV21-1 is an annotated pseudogene. The CDR3 length is 15 residues. The CDR3 loop reads CASSKKVGQHYGYTF. CDR3 coding DNA: TGTGCCAGCAGCAAAAAAGTCGGACAGCACTATGGCTACACCTTC.

The genes are TRBV4-3 and TRBJ2-3, with TRBD2 identical over 9 bases. The CDR3 loop spans 18 amino acids. Germline V gene data show CDR1 as LGHNA and CDR2 as YSLEER. The V segment lost 0 bases and the J segment 3 bases; nucleotides outside the gene matches: 10. CDR3 sequence reads: CASSQDFVAGGPTDTQYF. In nucleotides, the CDR3 is TGCGCCAGCAGCCAAGATTTTGTGGCGGGAGGGCCAACAGATACGCAGTATTTT.

V usage is TRBV5-4 and J usage is TRBJ2-7; 11 bases fit TRBD2. Germline trimming cut 0 bases from V and 6 bases from J; bases unmatched to any gene: 11. The CDR3 consists of 17 residues. Per germline, CDR1 SGHNT and CDR2 YYREEE (reference sequence). The CDR3 sequence: CASSLVASGRQTSEQYF. The CDR3 coding sequence is TGTGCCAGCAGCTTGGTTGCTAGCGGGAGGCAAACTAGCGAGCAGTACTTC.

The chain recombines TRBV6-4 with TRBJ2-3, with a possible D match to TRBD2 (7 bases). Germline lookup yields CDR1 MRHNA and CDR2 SNTAGT. V was clipped by 10 bases and J by 6 bases, with 20 bases between them. The CDR3 has 14 amino acids. The CDR3 nucleotides are TGTGCCACCTCACACTCCCGGGGGGCCGATACGCAGTATTTT. Amino acid sequence: CATSHSRGADTQYF.

This rearrangement joins TRBV27 to TRBJ2-5; D gene unclear. Trimming cost V 6 bases and J 0 bases, with 8 bases left between them. The CDR3 length is 13 residues. Germline V lookup: CDR1 MNHEY, CDR2 SMNVEV (reference sequence). CDR3 in DNA: TGTGCCAGCAGCCGTATCTACCAAGAGACCCAGTACTTC. This gives the protein CASSRIYQETQYF.

This rearrangement joins TRBV28 to TRBJ2-7; TRBD1 matches 12 bases. V lost 4 bases and J lost 7; bases outside the gene matches: 8. Looked up from germline, CDR1 is MDHEN and CDR2 is SYDVKM. The CDR3 runs to 15 residues. CDR3 amino acids: CASSWPGQGAWEQYF. The DNA of the CDR3 is TGTGCCAGCAGTTGGCCGGGACAGGGGGCATGGGAGCAGTACTTC.

The rearrangement links TRBV6-5 to TRBJ2-7; TRBD1 agrees at 9 bases. CDR3 length equals 15 residues. J was trimmed by 3 bases and V by 5 bases; bases with no gene match: 8. CDR1 is MNHEY, CDR2 SVGAGI, per germline. The CDR3 protein is CASSQGTGWIYEQYF. The CDR3 nucleotides are TGTGCCAGCAGTCAAGGGACAGGGTGGATCTACGAGCAGTACTTC.

The chain has TRBV6-1 and TRBJ1-2; D gene uncertain. Germline CDR1 is MNHNS and CDR2 is SASEGT. Trimming stripped 7 bases from V and 3 bases from J, with 18 bases between. The CDR3 sequence is 15 residues long. The CDR3 coding sequence is TGTGCCAGCACTCCACCTGGGGAGATGGACTATGGCTACACCTTC. Protein product: CASTPPGEMDYGYTF.

The chain recombines TRBV19 with TRBJ1-3, with TRBD1 identical over 8 bases. This CDR3 spans 15 amino acids. J gave up 1 base and V 5 bases, and 4 bases lay outside the gene matches. Germline loops: CDR1 LNHDA, CDR2 SQIVND (reference sequence). CDR3 amino acids: CASSSGQGSGNTIYF. The CDR3 coding sequence is TGTGCCAGTAGTTCTGGACAGGGATCTGGAAACACCATATATTTT.

The chain has TRBV19 and TRBJ2-1, with a tentative D call TRBD2 (6 bases). The CDR3 is 15 residues long. Deletions cut 4 bases from V and 0 bases from J, with 10 bases between. Germline-derived CDR1 and CDR2 are LNHDA and SQIVND (reference sequence). The CDR3 loop reads CASSNLANSYNEQFF. CDR3 coding DNA: TGTGCCAGTAGTAACCTAGCGAACTCCTACAATGAGCAGTTCTTC. The full variable domain, completed using reference TRBV19 and TRBJ2-1, is DGGITQSPKYLFRKEGQNVTLSCEQNLNHDAMYWYRQDPGQGLRLIYYSQIVNDFQKGDIAEGYSVSREKKESFPLTVTSAQKNPTAFYLCASSNLANSYNEQFFGPGTRLTVL.

The V call is TRBV6-5, the J call TRBJ2-1, with 11 bases fitting TRBD1. CDR1 is MNHEY and CDR2 is SVGAGI in the germline V gene. The junction had 8 bases not matched to a gene; V was cut back by 6 bases and J by 7 bases. The CDR3 sequence is 15 residues long. The CDR3 here is CASRLSGTGGNEQFF. The CDR3 DNA reads as TGTGCCAGCAGACTATCCGGGACAGGGGGTAATGAGCAGTTCTTC.

The chain joins TRBV9 to TRBJ1-3; D is undetermined. Trimming cost V 0 bases and J 0 bases, with 10 bases left between them. This CDR3 contains 16 residues. The V gene's germline CDR1 is SGDLS and CDR2 YYNGEE. In nucleotides, the CDR3 is TGTGCCAGCAGCGTAGGTGTCGGGTACTCTGGAAACACCATATATTTT. This translates into CASSVGVGYSGNTIYF.

V gene TRBV7-2 combines with J gene TRBJ2-4, with TRBD2 as a possible D gene (5 bases). The V gene's germline CDR1 is SGHTA and CDR2 FQGNSA. The CDR3 consists of 15 residues. The V end lost 6 bases, the J end lost 4 bases, and 16 bases lay between the germline ends. The CDR3 sequence: CASSPPGNAKNIQYF. CDR3 DNA sequence: TGTGCCAGCAGTCCCCCCGGGAACGCGAAAAACATTCAGTACTTC.

This rearrangement joins TRBV11-3 to TRBJ1-1; 7 nucleotides align to TRBD1. J was trimmed by 7 bases and V by 5 bases; bases with no gene match: 7. Germline CDR1 reads SGHNT; CDR2 reads YENEEA. The CDR3 length is 13 residues. Here the CDR3 DNA reads TGTGCCAGCAGCATCACAGGGGCGGGTGAAGCTTTCTTT. Its translation is CASSITGAGEAFF. The whole variable domain, remainder taken from reference TRBV11-3 and TRBJ1-1, is EAGVVQSPRYKIIEKKQPVAFWCNPISGHNTLYWYLQNLGQGPELLIRYENEEAVDDSQLPKDRFSAERLKGVDSTLKIQPAELGDSAVYLCASSITGAGEAFFGQGTRLTVV.

The rearrangement links TRBV4-2 to TRBJ2-7; 10 bases are a match to TRBD2. J gave up 2 bases and V 0 bases, and 4 bases lay outside the gene matches. CDR3 length equals 16 residues. Germline V gene data show CDR1 as LGHNA and CDR2 as YNFKEQ. This chain's CDR3 is CASSQDASGGTYEQYF. CDR3 bases: TGTGCCAGCAGCCAAGATGCTAGCGGGGGAACCTACGAGCAGTACTTC.

The chain links TRBV4-2 to TRBJ2-5; 11 bases map to TRBD2. This CDR3 contains 17 residues. Germline V gene sequence: CDR1 LGHNA, CDR2 YNFKEQ. J lost 10 bases, V lost 0 bases, and 13 bases had no gene match. The CDR3 sequence is CASSQEWIAGGLRDQYF. In DNA form, the CDR3 reads TGTGCCAGCAGCCAAGAGTGGATAGCGGGGGGGCTGCGGGACCAGTACTTC.

The rearrangement uses TRBV7-8 and TRBJ1-1; 9 positions match TRBD1. In germline, CDR1 is SGHVS, CDR2 FQNEAQ. J gave up 1 base and V 4 bases, and 1 base lay outside the gene matches. This CDR3 contains 14 residues. The CDR3 sequence: CASSWGQGNTEAFF. CDR3 coding DNA: TGTGCCAGCAGCTGGGGACAGGGGAACACTGAAGCTTTCTTT. Based on the CDR3 plus reference TRBV7-8 and TRBJ1-1, the full variable domain is GAGVSQSPRYKVAKRGQDVALRCDPISGHVSLFWYQQALGQGPEFLTYFQNEAQLDKSGLPSDRFFAERPEGSVSTLKIQRTQQEDSAVYLCASSWGQGNTEAFFGQGTRLTVV.

This clone was recorded only once. This sequence joins TRBV18 and TRBJ2-1, with D unclear. Trimming took off 1 base at V and 5 bases at J, with 12 bases between the two ends. Germline values: CDR1 KGHSH, CDR2 LQKENI. The CDR3 has 15 residues. The CDR3 reads CASSPQPPPDNEQFF. CDR3 sequence (DNA): TGTGCCAGCTCACCACAACCTCCCCCGGACAATGAGCAGTTCTTC. Complete variable domain (other parts from reference TRBV18 and TRBJ2-1): NAGVMQNPRHLVRRRGQEARLRCSPMKGHSHVYWYRQLPEEGLKFMVYLQKENIIDESGMPKERFSAEFPKEGPSILRIQQVVRGDSAAYFCASSPQPPPDNEQFFGPGTRLTVL.

This chain joins TRBV30 and TRBJ2-7, with a weak D call TRBD1 (5 bases). The length of the CDR3 is 12 residues. Trimming stripped 4 bases from V and 2 bases from J, with 9 bases between. CDR1 GTSNPN and CDR2 SVGIG come from the germline V gene (reference sequence). This CDR3 reads CAWMQGPYEQYF. The CDR3 DNA sequence: TGTGCCTGGATGCAGGGCCCCTACGAGCAGTACTTC.

This rearrangement joins TRBV7-2 to TRBJ2-1; 13 bases match TRBD2. The CDR3 runs 15 residues. Germline CDR1 is SGHTA and CDR2 is FQGNSA. With 3 bases clipped from V and 5 bases from J, the junction kept 1 base outside the gene matches. Here the CDR3 reads CASSFGTSGNNEQFF. In DNA, the CDR3 is TGTGCCAGCAGCTTTGGGACTAGCGGGAACAATGAGCAGTTCTTC.

V and J are TRBV5-1 and TRBJ1-1; TRBD1 matches at 9 bases. The CDR3 covers 15 residues. V trimming: 5 bases; J trimming: 0 bases; junction bases outside the gene matches: 5. CDR1 SGHRS and CDR2 YFSETQ come from the germline V gene. This chain's CDR3 is CASRERTGVNTEAFF. The CDR3 nucleotides are TGCGCCAGCAGAGAAAGGACAGGGGTGAACACTGAAGCTTTCTTT.

V is TRBV7-6 and J is TRBJ1-4; D not certain. The CDR3 totals 13 residues. The V and J ends lost 3 bases and 6 bases respectively, with 8 bases between them. Germline CDR1 and CDR2: SGHVS and FNYEAQ. CDR3 region: CASSFSQYEKLFF. In DNA form, the CDR3 reads TGTGCCAGCAGCTTTTCCCAGTATGAAAAACTGTTTTTT.

CDR3 amino acids: CASSSMTGRETQYF. CDR3 bases: TGTGCCAGCAGTTCGATGACAGGGAGGGAGACCCAGTACTTC. This chain joins TRBV28 and TRBJ2-5; a weak D match, TRBD1 (7 bases). The germline V gene encodes CDR1 MDHEN and CDR2 SYDVKM. The CDR3 spans 14 residues. Trimming pared 4 bases from V and 5 bases from J, leaving 14 bases between.

This clone was picked up one time. J is TRBJ1-2 and V is TRBV5-4; maybe TRBD1 (6 bases). The CDR3 spans 14 residues. V was cut by 0 bases and J by 3 bases, with 9 bases left in between. Germline V gene lookup returns CDR1 SGHNT and CDR2 YYREEE (reference sequence). This CDR3 reads CASSLGGHDYGYTF. CDR3 nucleotides: TGTGCCAGCAGCTTGGGGGGGCATGACTATGGCTACACCTTC.